This TCR beta chain appears in the sequencing data of a study of T-cell reconstitution after alpha-beta-depleted transplantation in children. With respect to this clonotype: Its target is unknown.

General observations from the study: By one year post-transplant, T-cell counts and diversity largely arose from T cells that were newly produced. Where alpha-beta T cells came from about two months after transplant was reportedly several hundred expanded graft clones. Some patients owed their high day-60 TCRbeta diversity to surviving recipient T cells and thymic progenitors.

A library of TCRbeta sequences, prepared with unique molecular identifiers, was generated. Each CDR3 protein gets one entry after TCRdb re-called the PCR reads with MiXCR. The sample contains fewer than 1 million distinct CDR3 sequences, 15% to 20% of which appear only once. This receptor was obtained from a male patient aged 10 to 17 who had a stem cell transplant for acute lymphoblastic leukemia, so the T cells may come from the graft donor. This sample comprised PBMCs, mostly from graft donor cells, obtained 360 days after TCRalphabeta/CD19-depleted stem cell transplant.

The CDR3, as DNA: TGTGCCAGCAGCATCATCGGGCTAGCGGGAGGAGAGACCCAGTACTTC. It translates to CASSIIGLAGGETQYF. The V call is TRBV7-7, the J call TRBJ2-5; 11 nucleotides line up with TRBD2. V lost 5 bases to trimming and J lost 4 bases; unmatched junction nucleotides: 9. This CDR3 is built from 16 residues. CDR1 is SSHAT, CDR2 FNYEAQ, per germline (reference sequence).